Only a few counts were recorded for the clone carrying this T cell receptor beta chain. This sample was included in a study of Graves' ophthalmopathy and Graves' hyperthyroidism. Amplification of the TCR beta CDR3 regions used RNA transcripts (as template). HTBI primers were employed in first-round RT-PCR, then a second-round multiplex PCR followed. TCRdb called the multiplex PCR reads again in MiXCR, with one record for every CDR3 protein. Among around 670,000 distinct CDR3 sequences listed, 35% to 50% were seen once. V lost 5 bases and J lost 5; bases outside the gene matches: 6. The germline gives CDR1 SEHNR, CDR2 FQNEAQ (reference sequence). The CDR3 has 14 residues.

The TCR sequence derives from an adult man with Graves' ophthalmopathy. The V gene is TRBV7-9, the J gene TRBJ2-7, with 10 bases that match TRBD2. Material for sequencing was peripheral blood. For the CDR3, the DNA is TGTGCCAGCAGCCGAGTAGCGGGGGGCCACGAGCAGTACTTC. Translated, it gives CASSRVAGGHEQYF. The complete variable domain, with remaining parts taken from reference TRBV7-9 and TRBJ2-7, reads DTGVSQNPRHKITKRGQNVTFRCDPISEHNRLYWYRQTLGQGPEFLTYFQNEAQLEKSRLLSDRFSAERPKGSFSTLEIQRTEQGDSAMYLCASSRVAGGHEQYFGPGTRLTVT.